Below, 12 T cell receptor beta chains from the same sample are listed, as sequenced in a study of early T cells in non-severe SARS-CoV-2 infection. TCRdb reprocessed the 5' RACE reads via MiXCR and lists one record per CDR3 protein. The sample has tens of thousands of distinct CDR3 sequences; 5% to 6.5% are singletons. Sequences were obtained from whole blood. These receptors all stem from an adult who was a healthcare worker with PCR-confirmed SARS-CoV-2 infection or an uninfected control (not recorded which).

This clonotype was seen more than once but under ten times. V gene TRBV19 combines with J gene TRBJ2-3, with 9 bases matching TRBD1. CDR3 length equals 15 residues. After removal of 3 bases from V and 6 bases from J, the junction contained 7 bases not matched to a gene. Germline V gene lookup returns CDR1 LNHDA and CDR2 SQIVND (reference sequence). CDR3 in amino acids: CASSIRDRAYDTQYF. The DNA of the CDR3 is TGTGCCAGTAGTATCCGGGACAGGGCATACGATACGCAGTATTTT. The whole variable domain, remainder taken from reference TRBV19 and TRBJ2-3, is DGGITQSPKYLFRKEGQNVTLSCEQNLNHDAMYWYRQDPGQGLRLIYYSQIVNDFQKGDIAEGYSVSREKKESFPLTVTSAQKNPTAFYLCASSIRDRAYDTQYFGPGTRLTVL.

This clonotype showed up just a few times. One junction end disagrees with the germline gene, perhaps due to a read error. This rearrangement joins TRBV18 to TRBJ2-1; no definite D call. From germline, CDR1 is KGHSH and CDR2 LQKENI. This CDR3 has 13 residues. The CDR3 bases are TGTGCCAGCTCAGCACCTCATTACAATGAGCAGTTCTTC. Residues: CASSAPHYNEQFF. Full variable domain (remainder filled in from reference TRBV18 and TRBJ2-1): NAGVMQNPRHLVRRRGQEARLRCSPMKGHSHVYWYRQLPEEGLKFMVYLQKENIIDESGMPKERFSAEFPKEGPSILRIQQVVRGDSAAYFCASSAPHYNEQFFGPGTRLTVL.

This clonotype was detected many times. The CDR3 protein is CASSLEGPRSTDTQYF. CDR3 coding DNA: TGTGCCAGCAGCTTAGAGGGTCCTCGGAGCACAGATACGCAGTATTTT. The rearrangement joins TRBV7-9 to TRBJ2-3; D is uncertain. Per the germline V gene, CDR1 is SEHNR and CDR2 is FQNEAQ (reference sequence). The CDR3 runs to 16 residues. Trimming removed 1 base from V and 0 bases from J, with 11 bases in between.

This clonotype was observed a few times. The gene calls are TRBV2 and TRBJ2-1; 10 nucleotides align to TRBD2. The CDR3 consists of 15 residues. V was clipped by 2 bases and J by 9 bases; unmatched bases: 7. Per germline, CDR1 SNHLY and CDR2 FYNNEI. The CDR3 region is CASSESLAGVSEQFF. The CDR3 DNA reads TGTGCCAGCAGTGAATCCCTAGCGGGAGTATCTGAGCAGTTCTTC.

This clonotype was seen many times. The gene calls are TRBV15 and TRBJ2-1; TRBD2 matches at 9 bases. Trimming removed 4 bases from V and 8 bases from J; junction bases left unmatched: 15. Germline CDR1 reads LNHNV; CDR2 reads YYDKDF (reference sequence). The CDR3 is 17 amino acids. The CDR3 DNA is TGTGCCACCAGCACCAATGGGGCGGGAGGGCCGGTTGATGAGCAGTTCTTC. The encoded protein is CATSTNGAGGPVDEQFF.

The CDR3: CASSFDSGETQYF. The CDR3 DNA reads as TGTGCCAGCAGTTTCGACAGTGGAGAGACCCAGTACTTC. The chain has TRBV6-1 and TRBJ2-5; D is perhaps TRBD1 (5 bases). V lost 5 bases and J 4 bases, leaving 11 bases between the germline ends. Germline V gene data show CDR1 as MNHNS and CDR2 as SASEGT. The CDR3 contains 13 residues.

This clonotype was counted a few times. The chain joins TRBV29-1 to TRBJ2-5, with TRBD2 as a possible D gene (6 bases). The CDR3 runs 13 residues. Trimming took 4 bases from V and 4 from J, leaving 13 bases between them. Germline assignment: CDR1 SQVTM and CDR2 ANQGSEA. CDR3 in amino acids: CSVGGGKRETQYF. CDR3 nucleotides: TGCAGCGTTGGAGGCGGGAAGAGAGAGACCCAGTACTTC.

V usage is TRBV5-1 and J usage is TRBJ1-1; 8 nucleotides match TRBD1. Germline CDR1 reads SGHRS; CDR2 reads YFSETQ. V gave up 4 bases and J gave up 1 base; unmatched junction bases: 6. This CDR3 is 15 amino acids long. The CDR3 region has the DNA TGCGCCAGCAGCCGTCTGGACAGGGCGAACACTGAAGCTTTCTTT. Amino acid sequence: CASSRLDRANTEAFF.

This sequence joins TRBV11-3 and TRBJ2-1, with D possibly matching TRBD1 (5 bases). V shed 1 base and J shed 6 bases, with 13 bases lying between them. From germline, CDR1 is SGHNT and CDR2 YENEEA. There are 15 residues in the CDR3. The CDR3 loop reads CASSLVAGMGNEQFF. In nucleotides, the CDR3 is TGTGCCAGCAGCTTAGTGGCAGGGATGGGCAATGAGCAGTTCTTC.

J is TRBJ1-3 and V is TRBV7-6, with D unresolved. CDR3 size: 13 residues. Trimming took 5 bases from V and 2 from J, leaving 7 bases between them. The germline CDR1 and CDR2 sequences are SGHVS and FNYEAQ. This CDR3 is CASSALPGNTIYF. CDR3 nucleotide sequence: TGTGCCAGCAGCGCCTTACCTGGAAACACCATATATTTT.

This clonotype has just a few counts. The chain has TRBV20-1 and TRBJ1-6, with a possible D match to TRBD1 (5 bases). V was pared by 1 base and J by 4 bases, with 5 bases between. In germline, CDR1 is DFQATT, CDR2 SNEGSKA (reference sequence). The CDR3 spans 13 residues. This CDR3 is CSARGQYNSPLHF. Written as DNA, the CDR3 is TGCAGTGCTAGAGGACAGTATAATTCACCCCTCCACTTT.

This clonotype was seen at least ten times. At one boundary the junction diverges from the germline segment, which might be a read error. V is TRBV11-2 and J is TRBJ2-7; 10 bases align to TRBD2. The CDR3 runs to 14 residues. Germline-derived CDR1 and CDR2 are SGHAT and FQNNGV. CDR3 sequence: CASSLAGVRSSGSF. In nucleotides, the CDR3 is TGTGCCAGCAGCTTGGCGGGCGTACGGTCTAGCGGGAGTTTC.